These T cell receptor beta chains were read from a single sample in a study of blood T cell repertoires in COVID-19. The data were produced by immunoSEQ multiplex PCR, yet TCRdb's version contains in-frame clones alone and is incomplete. The repertoire holds about 40,000 clones, 82% seen once, with 4% to 5.5% in the top ten. The sequenced sample was peripheral blood. The source is a woman in her seventies with acute or convalescent COVID-19. Both conserved end residues are part of each CDR3. D genes are given only for firm matches. For some rows the clone size is stated as once, few or many, or as a class when expanded; others skip it.

clone_size d_call j_call v_call cdr3_length cdr3_aa cdr3_nt
- - TRBJ2-7 TRBV30 14 CAWSTGGVTYEQYF TGTGCCTGGAGTACTGGCGGAGTTACCTACGAGCAGTACTTC
- TRBD2 TRBJ2-3 TRBV27 16 CASKISGSSGTDTQYF TGTGCCAGCAAAATAAGCGGGAGTAGTGGCACAGATACGCAGTATTTT
- - TRBJ1-1 TRBV14 14 CASSQESLNTEAFF TGTGCCAGCAGCCAAGAATCGTTGAACACTGAAGCTTTCTTT
- - TRBJ1-3 TRBV3-1/TRBV3-2 15 CASSHRGTGGNTIYF TGTGCCAGCAGCCATAGGGGAACGGGTGGAAACACCATATATTTT
- TRBD2 TRBJ2-5 TRBV20-1 17 CSASEPGTSGYQETQYF TGCAGTGCTAGTGAACCCGGGACTAGCGGCTACCAAGAGACCCAGTACTTC
- - TRBJ1-1 TRBV4-3 15 CASSQDVQWNTEAFF TGCGCCAGCAGCCAAGACGTTCAGTGGAACACTGAAGCTTTCTTT
- TRBD1 TRBJ2-3 TRBV5-4 17 CASSLAQTGVSTDTQYF TGTGCCAGCAGCTTGGCCCAGACAGGGGTGAGCACAGATACGCAGTATTTT
- - TRBJ2-7 TRBV7-3 15 CASSLDRAEYYEQYF TGTGCCAGCAGCCTCGATCGAGCGGAGTACTACGAGCAGTACTTC
once - TRBJ2-7 TRBV28 12 CASTRGAGEQYF TGTGCCAGCACCCGCGGGGCAGGCGAGCAGTACTTC
- - TRBJ1-3 TRBV15 16 CATSRVGTLTQNTIYF TGTGCCACCAGCAGAGTCGGGACACTCACCCAAAACACCATATATTTT
- - TRBJ2-5 TRBV2 15 CASSEQQWLGETQYF TGTGCCAGCAGTGAACAACAGTGGCTTGGGGAGACCCAGTACTTC
- - TRBJ1-4 TRBV9 14 CASSKRSTNEKLFF TGTGCCAGCAGCAAGAGGTCAACTAATGAAAAACTGTTTTTT
- - TRBJ2-1 TRBV5-4 15 CASSLIPLGYNEQFF TGTGCCAGCAGCTTGATCCCGCTAGGTTACAATGAGCAGTTCTTC
- - TRBJ1-1 TRBV7-9 14 CASSFGQRNTEAFF TGTGCCAGCAGCTTCGGCCAGCGGAACACTGAAGCTTTCTTT
- TRBD2 TRBJ2-3 TRBV9 14 CASSVEGGLGTQYF TGTGCCAGCAGCGTAGAAGGAGGACTAGGTACGCAGTATTTT
- - TRBJ1-1 TRBV28 11 CASREATEAFF TGTGCCAGCAGGGAAGCGACTGAAGCTTTCTTT
- TRBD2 TRBJ2-3 TRBV6-5 15 CASSYSAGVQDTQYF TGTGCCAGCAGTTACTCTGCGGGAGTTCAAGATACGCAGTATTTT
- - TRBJ1-1 TRBV4-3 16 CASSQRPGNRFAEAFF TGCGCCAGCAGCCAGAGACCCGGGAATAGGTTCGCTGAAGCTTTCTTT
- - TRBJ1-1 TRBV19 15 CASSIVVGGSTEAFF TGTGCCAGTAGTATAGTGGTAGGTGGGAGCACTGAAGCTTTCTTT
- - TRBJ1-3 TRBV20-1 15 CSASLGEISGNTIYF TGCAGTGCTAGTTTAGGGGAAATCTCTGGAAACACCATATATTTT
- TRBD2 TRBJ2-7 TRBV5-4 19 CASSLLGLAGVPLSYEQYF TGTGCCAGCAGCTTGCTCGGACTAGCGGGAGTCCCACTCTCCTACGAGCAGTACTTC
- - TRBJ2-1 TRBV6-2/TRBV6-3 12 CASSYGGDEQFF TGTGCCAGCAGTTACGGGGGCGATGAGCAGTTCTTC
- TRBD2 TRBJ2-7 TRBV7-2 15 CASSLGAGGRGEQYF TGTGCCAGCAGCTTAGGGGCGGGAGGCCGTGGCGAGCAGTACTTC
- - TRBJ1-5 TRBV6-1 12 CASRTENQPQHF TGTGCCAGCAGGACAGAAAATCAGCCCCAGCATTTT
- - TRBJ1-3 TRBV18 15 CASSLSQVPGNTIYF TGTGCCAGCTCCCTAAGCCAAGTCCCTGGAAACACCATATATTTT
- - TRBJ1-2 TRBV7-2 14 CASSPPTTGDSYTF TGTGCCAGCAGCCCGCCGACTACGGGGGATAGCTACACCTTC
- - TRBJ1-1 TRBV11-3 17 CASRFSGWGRLNTEAFF TGTGCCAGCAGATTTAGCGGGTGGGGTCGCCTGAACACTGAAGCTTTCTTT
- - TRBJ1-5 TRBV7-2 15 CASSLEGTRGQPQHF TGTGCCAGCAGCTTAGAAGGAACCCGGGGTCAGCCCCAGCATTTT
few - TRBJ1-2 TRBV6-5 15 CASRRGRSANYGYTF TGTGCCAGTAGAAGGGGCAGGTCGGCTAACTATGGCTACACCTTC
few - TRBJ2-2 TRBV4-2 14 CASSQGHGTGELFF TGTGCCAGCAGCCAAGGGCACGGGACCGGGGAGCTGTTTTTT
- - TRBJ1-5 TRBV18 16 CASSPSGGLSNQPQHF TGTGCCAGCTCTCCGTCGGGCGGACTTAGCAATCAGCCCCAGCATTTT
- TRBD1 TRBJ2-4 TRBV19 13 CASRGTSEGFQYF TGTGCCAGCAGGGGGACCTCCGAAGGCTTTCAGTACTTC
- TRBD2 TRBJ2-1 TRBV7-9 13 CASSPRTSDEQFF TGTGCCAGCAGCCCGAGGACTAGCGATGAGCAGTTCTTC
few - TRBJ1-2 TRBV28 15 CASNPRGAVGYGYTF TGTGCCAGCAACCCACGGGGGGCGGTAGGCTATGGCTACACCTTC
few TRBD2 TRBJ2-2 TRBV4-2 16 CASSQGSGGDTGELFF TGTGCCAGCAGCCAAGGATCGGGAGGAGACACCGGGGAGCTGTTTTTT
- - TRBJ2-5 TRBV6-5 14 CASRSGGFQETQYF TGTGCCAGCCGTAGCGGCGGGTTCCAAGAGACCCAGTACTTC
- TRBD2 TRBJ2-3 TRBV6-5 15 CASSRLAGGTDTQYF TGTGCCAGCAGTCGACTAGCGGGAGGCACAGATACGCAGTATTTT
- - TRBJ2-5 TRBV3-1/TRBV3-2 15 CASSQERRAQETQYF TGTGCCAGCAGCCAAGAGCGCAGGGCTCAAGAGACCCAGTACTTC
- - TRBJ1-1 TRBV7-9 13 CASSLAQGTEAFF TGTGCCAGCAGCCTAGCCCAGGGCACTGAAGCTTTCTTT
- TRBD2 TRBJ2-1 TRBV7-3 16 CASSLSPSGINNEQFF TGTGCCAGCAGCTTAAGCCCTAGCGGGATTAACAATGAGCAGTTCTTC
- - TRBJ2-1 TRBV7-3 13 CASSQTSTDEQFF TGTGCCAGCAGCCAAACTAGCACCGATGAGCAGTTCTTC
- - TRBJ2-1 TRBV11-2 15 CASNPGLVSYNEQFF TGTGCCAGCAACCCGGGTCTCGTCTCCTACAATGAGCAGTTCTTC
- - TRBJ1-4 TRBV7-8 15 CASSLEYRENEKLFF TGTGCCAGCAGCTTAGAGTACAGGGAAAACGAAAAACTGTTTTTT
- TRBD2 TRBJ2-1 TRBV4-2 19 CASSQDGFNIGGNYNREFF TGTGCCAGCAGCCAGGATGGATTCAACATCGGGGGGAACTACAATCGGGAGTTCTTC
- - TRBJ1-1 TRBV28 13 CASSLVTGGKAFF TGTGCCAGCAGTTTGGTGACAGGTGGGAAAGCTTTCTTT
few - TRBJ1-4 TRBV7-9 14 CASSLGANSEKLFF TGTGCCAGCAGCTTAGGGGCGAACAGTGAAAAACTGTTTTTT
- - TRBJ2-1 TRBV19 14 CASSDRRFMYEQFF TGTGCCAGTAGTGACCGGAGGTTCATGTATGAGCAGTTCTTC
- - TRBJ2-6 TRBV19 14 CASSTGSGANVLTF TGTGCCAGTAGTACGGGCTCTGGGGCCAACGTCCTGACTTTC
- - TRBJ1-1 TRBV29-1 13 CSVDTGLNTEAFF TGCAGCGTTGACACAGGACTGAACACTGAAGCTTTCTTT
few TRBD1 TRBJ1-1 TRBV19 15 CASSIRSGGNTEAFF TGTGCCAGTAGTATAAGGTCAGGGGGGAACACTGAAGCTTTCTTT
few - TRBJ1-1 TRBV10-3 14 CAIRVDRWDTEAFF TGTGCCATCAGGGTTGACAGGTGGGACACTGAAGCTTTCTTT
- - TRBJ2-7 TRBV24-1 12 CATSDSLNEQYF TGTGCCACCAGTGATTCCCTAAACGAGCAGTACTTC
- TRBD2 TRBJ2-5 TRBV10-3 14 CASCLAGGQETQYF TGTGCCTCCTGCCTAGCGGGAGGACAAGAGACCCAGTACTTC
- - TRBJ2-7 TRBV19 14 CASSMGAWVHEQYF TGTGCCAGTAGTATGGGGGCCTGGGTCCACGAGCAGTACTTC